A selection of T cell receptor beta chains follows, all from one sample in a study of blood T cell repertoires in COVID-19. Assay used: immunoSEQ multiplex PCR; TCRdb lists only in-frame clones, some missing. Of about 200,000 clones in the sample, approximately 80% were seen once. The specimen sequenced was peripheral blood. The receptors shown here come from a human donor in a cohort sampled during active COVID-19. Each CDR3 is given with its conserved first and last residue. D genes are given only for firm matches. Part of the rows lack a size; the others show once, few, many or a class for expanded clones.

j_call v_call d_call clone_size cdr3_nt cdr3_aa
TRBJ2-7 TRBV19 - - TGTGCCAGTAGTACACAGGGATCATCCTACGAGCAGTACTTC CASSTQGSSYEQYF
TRBJ2-5 TRBV12-3/TRBV12-4 - - TGTGCCAGCAGGGTGACAGTAGAAGAGACCCAGTACTTC CASRVTVEETQYF
TRBJ2-5 TRBV7-8 - - TGTGCCAGCATTACCGACAGAACGGGCGAGACCCAGTACTTC CASITDRTGETQYF
TRBJ2-4 TRBV5-1 - - TGCGCCAGCAGCCCCGGGGTAGCCAAAAACATTCAGTACTTC CASSPGVAKNIQYF
TRBJ2-5 TRBV3-1/TRBV3-2 TRBD1 - TGTGCCAGCAGCCCTTGGGACAGGGGAGAGACCCAGTACTTC CASSPWDRGETQYF
TRBJ2-7 TRBV19 TRBD2 - TGTGCCAGTAGCCTACTGGGGACTAGCGGATACGAGCAGTACTTC CASSLLGTSGYEQYF
TRBJ1-2 TRBV14 - - TGTGCCAGCAGCCAAGATCACGTTCCAGGGTTGGGCTACACCTTC CASSQDHVPGLGYTF
TRBJ2-7 TRBV27 TRBD1 - TGTGCCAGCAGACCGGCCGGGACAGCTTTCTACGAGCAGTACTTC CASRPAGTAFYEQYF
TRBJ2-5 TRBV7-9 TRBD2 - TGTGCCAGCAGCGTGCAAGCGGGAGGAGTAGGCGAGACCCAGTACTTC CASSVQAGGVGETQYF
TRBJ2-1 TRBV27 TRBD2 - TGTGCCAGCAACCTAGCGGGAGTCCCCAGCAGTGAGCAGTTCTTC CASNLAGVPSSEQFF
TRBJ1-5 TRBV5-3 - - TGTGCCAGAAGCTCCTTGGGGAGGGCGCTGGGTCAGCCCCAGCATTTT CARSSLGRALGQPQHF
TRBJ2-3 TRBV10-2 TRBD2 - TGCGCCAGCCATCGGACTAGCGGGAGAACCGATACGCAGTATTTT CASHRTSGRTDTQYF
TRBJ2-2 TRBV2 - - TGTGCCAGCAGTGAGCGACAGCACACCGGGGAGCTGTTTTTT CASSERQHTGELFF
TRBJ2-7 TRBV5-6 TRBD2 - TGTGCCAGCAGAAGGACTAGTACTACGAGGCAGTACTTC CASRRTSTTRQYF
TRBJ2-7 TRBV5-4 TRBD2 - TGTGCCAGCAGCTCAAAGGCGGGAGCTCGGATCTTCTACGAGCAGTACTTC CASSSKAGARIFYEQYF
TRBJ2-5 TRBV27 - - TGTGCCAGCAGTCCATACTTACTAGCCAGCGAAGAGACCCAGTACTTC CASSPYLLASEETQYF
TRBJ2-7 TRBV2 TRBD2 many TGTGCCAGCAGCGCGGGTCGACTAGCGGGAGAAGACGAGCAGTACTTC CASSAGRLAGEDEQYF
TRBJ2-3 TRBV14 TRBD2 - TGTGCCAGCAGCCAAGTAGCGGGAGGAGGTGCAGATACGCAGTATTTT CASSQVAGGGADTQYF
TRBJ2-1 TRBV5-1 - - TGCGCCAGCAGCCCCACCGGGAAATCCTACAATGAGCAGTTCTTC CASSPTGKSYNEQFF
TRBJ2-7 TRBV27 TRBD2 - TGTGCCAGCAGTTTCCTAGCGGGTAGCTCCTACGAGCAGTACTTC CASSFLAGSSYEQYF
TRBJ2-5 TRBV14 TRBD1 - TGTGCCAGCAGCCCCCACCGGACAGGGAGGGAGACCCAGTACTTC CASSPHRTGRETQYF
TRBJ1-5 TRBV7-2 - - TGTGCCAGCAGTTCATATGGGAGTCAGCCCCAGCATTTT CASSSYGSQPQHF
TRBJ2-3 TRBV7-2 TRBD1 - TGTGCCAGCAGGCGCACTGGACAGGGGGTTTTTGATACGCAGTATTTT CASRRTGQGVFDTQYF
TRBJ2-1 TRBV4-1 TRBD2 - TGCGCCAGCAGCCAGATTTTCAGCGGGAGTAACTACAATGAGCAGTTCTTC CASSQIFSGSNYNEQFF
TRBJ2-1 TRBV28 TRBD2 once TGTGCCAGCAGTTCTCTAGCGGGAGGAGGGAATGAGCAGTTCTTC CASSSLAGGGNEQFF
TRBJ2-1 TRBV7-9 - - TGTGCCAGCAGCTCCTCGATAGCGGTGAGATACAATGAGCAGTTCTTC CASSSSIAVRYNEQFF
TRBJ2-1 TRBV7-6 TRBD2 - TGTGCCAGCAGCTCGCTAGCGGGGAGCTCCTACAATGAGCAGTTCTTC CASSSLAGSSYNEQFF
TRBJ2-1 TRBV24-1 - - TGTGCCACCAGTGACGTCGGACAAGGAACCTACAATGAGCAGTTCTTC CATSDVGQGTYNEQFF
TRBJ2-1 TRBV7-2 TRBD2 - TGTGCCAGCAGGGCGGGACTAGCGGGAGGGCCGGGTGAGCAGTTCTTC CASRAGLAGGPGEQFF
TRBJ2-1 TRBV6-2/TRBV6-3 TRBD2 - TGTGCCAGCAGTAAACCGGGACTAGCATCCTACAATGAGCAGTTCTTC CASSKPGLASYNEQFF
TRBJ2-7 TRBV3-1/TRBV3-2 TRBD1 - TGTGCCAGCAGCCAAGTTTCCACACCGGGACAGGGGTACGAGCAGTACTTC CASSQVSTPGQGYEQYF
TRBJ1-5 TRBV20-1 TRBD1 once TGCAGTGCTAGTGAGACCCTAACAGGGGCCCGGGATCAGCCCCAGCATTTT CSASETLTGARDQPQHF
TRBJ1-5 TRBV19 - - TGTGCCAGTAGTATAGATCACGGGACTTATAGCAATCAGCCCCAGCATTTT CASSIDHGTYSNQPQHF
TRBJ2-7 TRBV5-1 - few TGCGCCAGCAGCCGACAGGTAAAGGGCTACGAGCAGTACTTC CASSRQVKGYEQYF
TRBJ2-1 TRBV4-1 TRBD2 - TGCGCCAGCAGCCAATGGACTAGAGACAATGAGCAGTTCTTC CASSQWTRDNEQFF
TRBJ2-7 TRBV5-1 - - TGCGCCAGCAGCTTTAATATCGGACAGTTCACCTACGAGCAGTACTTC CASSFNIGQFTYEQYF
TRBJ1-3 TRBV19 - - TGTGCCAGTAGTATTACTCCTGGAAACACCATATATTTT CASSITPGNTIYF
TRBJ2-1 TRBV5-4 TRBD2 - TGTGCCAGCAGCCTTAGCGGGGGCAGCTCCTACAATGAGCAGTTCTTC CASSLSGGSSYNEQFF
TRBJ2-5 TRBV5-4 - - TGTGCCAGCAGATTTTCCGGGACAAAGGAGACCCAGTACTTC CASRFSGTKETQYF
TRBJ2-5 TRBV7-8 TRBD2 - TGTGCCAGCAGCTTAGGCCGGGGTAGCGGGAGTTCTTTGGAGACCCAGTACTTC CASSLGRGSGSSLETQYF
TRBJ2-7 TRBV29-1 - - TGCAGCGTGCGGAGCGCCTACGAGCAGTACTTC CSVRSAYEQYF
TRBJ2-1 TRBV10-3 TRBD2 - TGTGCCATCACGGGACTAGCGGAATACAATGAGCAGTTCTTC CAITGLAEYNEQFF
TRBJ1-3 TRBV15 - - TGTGCCACCAGCAGAGATACAGGGTCGGGAAACACCATATATTTT CATSRDTGSGNTIYF
TRBJ2-6 TRBV6-5 TRBD1 - TGTGCCAGCAGCCGGGACAGTTCTGGGGCCAACGTCCTGACTTTC CASSRDSSGANVLTF
TRBJ2-7 TRBV24-1 - - TGTGCCACCAGGACAGTAAATGACCCCCCCTACGAGCAGTACTTC CATRTVNDPPYEQYF
TRBJ2-6 TRBV28 - - TGTGCCAGCAGTTCCGGGGGATCTGGGGCCAACGTCCTGACTTTC CASSSGGSGANVLTF